Listed here are 23 T cell receptor beta chains from one sample, sequenced in a study of Ad26.COV2.S vaccination and SARS-CoV-2 variants. Treatment defined: around 19 received Ad26.COV2.S at low or high dose, single or two shots; several received placebo; per-sample allocation not given. Samples came from day 63 after the first vaccine or placebo injection. The assay was immunoSEQ multiplex PCR, and TCRdb's table has in-frame clones only and misses some. The sample contains around 450,000 clones, roughly nine tenths of which appear only once. This sample comprised peripheral blood, obtained in a trial of Ad26.COV2.S vaccine versus placebo. All receptors come from a person aged 18 to 65 who received the Ad26.COV2.S COVID-19 vaccine or a placebo.

This clone was observed a single time. The rearrangement uses TRBV3-1 (or the pseudogene TRBV3-2) and TRBJ2-7; 9 positions match TRBD2. Germline V gene sequence: CDR1 LGHDT, CDR2 YNNKEL (reference sequence). The V gene end was trimmed by 5 bases and the J gene end by 2 bases; junction bases not matched to a gene: 7. This CDR3 region has 15 residues. CDR3: CASSYGTSHAYEQYF. The CDR3 coding sequence is TGTGCCAGCAGCTACGGGACTAGCCATGCCTACGAGCAGTACTTC.

The chain joins TRBV4-1 to TRBJ1-4; no clear D. This CDR3 has 16 residues. The germline gives CDR1 MGHRA, CDR2 YSYEKL. Trimming pared 2 bases from V and 5 bases from J, leaving 15 bases between. CDR3 nucleotides: TGCGCCAGCAGCCAATTTCAAGGTACGGGGAATGAAAAACTGTTTTTT. Translating gives CASSQFQGTGNEKLFF.

The chain has TRBV5-1 and TRBJ2-2; the match to TRBD1 covers 7 bases. This CDR3 is 18 amino acids long. Losses at the gene ends were 0 bases for V and 5 bases for J; bases not matched to a gene: 13. Germline V lookup: CDR1 SGHRS, CDR2 YFSETQ. In DNA form, the CDR3 reads TGCGCCAGCAGCTTGGACGGCACAGGGGCCCGTGGGACCGGGGAGCTGTTTTTT. The encoded protein is CASSLDGTGARGTGELFF.

This clone was counted a single time. Other DNA sequences in the same sample also yield this CDR3. The genes are TRBV12-3 or TRBV12-4 and TRBJ1-1; D not certain. The CDR3 spans 13 residues. Trimming stripped 3 bases from V and 2 bases from J, with 7 bases between. CDR3: CASSLQENTEAFF. CDR3 nucleotide sequence: TGTGCCAGCAGTTTGCAGGAAAACACTGAAGCTTTCTTT.

The V and J genes are TRBV19 and TRBJ2-7; possible D gene TRBD1, 5 bases. Germline V gives CDR1 LNHDA, CDR2 SQIVND (reference sequence). Trimming removed 3 bases from V and 5 bases from J, with 11 bases in between. The CDR3 loop spans 13 amino acids. The CDR3 here is CASSIAGFHEQYF. In DNA, the CDR3 is TGTGCCAGTAGTATCGCAGGGTTCCACGAGCAGTACTTC.

This clone showed up just a few times. The V and J genes are TRBV6-5 and TRBJ1-6; D is undetermined. The V end was cut by 5 bases, the J end by 7 bases, with 6 bases between. The CDR3 runs 12 residues. Germline V gene sequence: CDR1 MNHEY, CDR2 SVGAGI. CDR3 DNA sequence: TGTGCCAGCAGTATGCAAAATTCACCCCTCCACTTT. This gives the protein CASSMQNSPLHF.

This clone was counted once. This rearrangement joins TRBV9 to TRBJ2-5, with a weak D call TRBD1 (6 bases). The germline V gene has CDR1 SGDLS and CDR2 YYNGEE. V was trimmed by 4 bases and J by 4 bases, leaving 14 bases between them. This CDR3 contains 14 residues. The CDR3 region is CASSTAPQGETQYF. CDR3 bases: TGTGCCAGCAGCACCGCCCCACAGGGAGAGACCCAGTACTTC.

This chain joins TRBV4-2 and TRBJ2-3; D ambiguous. Germline assignment: CDR1 LGHNA and CDR2 YNFKEQ. This CDR3 region has 12 residues. V was cut by 3 bases and J by 3 bases, with 4 bases left in between. CDR3 in DNA: TGTGCCAGCAGCCACCGAACAGATACGCAGTATTTT. It yields the protein CASSHRTDTQYF.

The sample holds one count of this clone. This chain joins TRBV5-1 and TRBJ1-4, with D tentatively TRBD1 (6 bases). Germline V gene sequence: CDR1 SGHRS, CDR2 YFSETQ. The CDR3 totals 14 residues. Between the trimmed V and J ends, which lost 0 bases and 8 bases, there was a span of 11 bases. In nucleotides, the CDR3 is TGCGCCAGCAGCTTGGCGGGGGCAGGGGAAAAACTGTTTTTT. Translated, it gives CASSLAGAGEKLFF.

The chain has TRBV14 and TRBJ2-2; no clear D. The CDR3 runs to 15 residues. Trimming removed 4 bases from V and 1 base from J, with 10 bases in between. Germline V gives CDR1 SGHDN, CDR2 FVKESK. The CDR3 loop reads CASSPRTLNTGELFF. As DNA, the CDR3 is TGTGCCAGCAGCCCGAGGACCCTGAACACCGGGGAGCTGTTTTTT. The whole variable domain, filled in from reference TRBV14 and TRBJ2-2, reads EAGVTQFPSHSVIEKGQTVTLRCDPISGHDNLYWYRRVMGKEIKFLLHFVKESKQDESGMPNNRFLAERTGGTYSTLKVQPAELEDSGVYFCASSPRTLNTGELFFGEGSRLTVL.

The V call is TRBV6-5, the J call TRBJ1-4; D is possibly TRBD1 (5 bases). This CDR3 spans 15 amino acids. Germline values: CDR1 MNHEY, CDR2 SVGAGI. V was cut by 10 bases and J by 0 bases, with 15 bases left in between. The DNA of the CDR3 is TGTGCCACCCAGAGGGACGGTGCAACTAATGAAAAACTGTTTTTT. Protein: CATQRDGATNEKLFF.

The rearrangement joins TRBV28 to TRBJ1-5; TRBD1 is a possible D gene (6 bases). CDR3 length: 15 residues. Trimming left V 6 bases short and J 1 base short, with 13 bases between. Per the germline V gene, CDR1 is MDHEN and CDR2 is SYDVKM. The CDR3, as DNA: TGTGCCAGCAGGAACGGACAGATAAGCAATCAGCCCCAGCATTTT. Translation gives CASRNGQISNQPQHF.

The table lists this clone with a few counts. V is TRBV4-1 and J is TRBJ1-2; no definite D call. V lost 0 bases to trimming and J lost 4 bases, with 12 bases between them. The germline V gene encodes CDR1 MGHRA and CDR2 YSYEKL. CDR3 length: 15 residues. As DNA, the CDR3 is TGCGCCAGCAGCCAAGATCGGAGTGAGTCCTATGGCTACACCTTC. This codes for CASSQDRSESYGYTF.

J is TRBJ2-1 and V is TRBV5-4, with D uncertain. The CDR3 covers 16 residues. Germline CDR1 SGHNT, CDR2 YYREEE (reference sequence). The ends were cut back, 0 bases at V and 0 bases at J, with 10 bases in the middle. In DNA, the CDR3 is TGTGCCAGCAGCTTGGCCGGGTACCGCTCCTACAATGAGCAGTTCTTC. It yields the protein CASSLAGYRSYNEQFF.

This chain joins TRBV7-3 and TRBJ2-1, with 8 bases fitting TRBD2. Looked up from germline, CDR1 is SGHTA and CDR2 is FQGTGA. V lost 1 base to trimming and J lost 10 bases; unmatched junction nucleotides: 12. The CDR3 length is 16 residues. Here the CDR3 reads CASSLIPSTSGGEQFF. In DNA form, the CDR3 reads TGTGCCAGCAGCTTAATACCTTCTACTAGCGGAGGGGAGCAGTTCTTC.

The rearrangement joins TRBV4-2 to TRBJ2-2; 9 bases agree with TRBD2. Germline CDR1 is LGHNA and CDR2 is YNFKEQ. The CDR3 runs 16 residues. The J segment lost 1 base and the V segment lost 5 bases, leaving 5 bases of the junction unmatched. The CDR3 sequence is CASSEVAGENTGELFF. The CDR3 DNA is TGTGCCAGCAGCGAAGTAGCGGGGGAGAACACCGGGGAGCTGTTTTTT.

The rearrangement links TRBV5-6 to TRBJ2-7, with 12 bases identical to TRBD1. CDR1 is SGHDT and CDR2 is YYEEEE in the germline V gene. The CDR3 is made up of 16 amino acids. Germline trimming cut 0 bases from V and 4 bases from J; bases unmatched to any gene: 5. The CDR3 region is CASSLVGQGAPYEQYF. CDR3 in DNA: TGTGCCAGCAGCTTGGTGGGACAGGGGGCGCCGTACGAGCAGTACTTC.

This clone has just one count. V is TRBV4-1 and J is TRBJ1-1; D not resolved. CDR1 is MGHRA and CDR2 is YSYEKL in the germline V gene. The V end was cut by 0 bases, the J end by 4 bases, with 12 bases between. This CDR3 region has 15 residues. This chain's CDR3 is CASSQDLRAPTEAFF. CDR3 DNA: TGCGCCAGCAGCCAAGATCTTAGAGCCCCCACTGAAGCTTTCTTT.

V usage is TRBV5-1 and J usage is TRBJ1-4, with D uncertain. Germline CDR1 is SGHRS and CDR2 is YFSETQ. CDR3 size: 14 residues. Trimming removed 2 bases from V and 5 bases from J, with 10 bases in between. As DNA, the CDR3 is TGCGCCAGCAGCTTCAATGGGCAGAATGAAAAACTGTTTTTT. This encodes CASSFNGQNEKLFF.

The rearrangement uses TRBV7-9 and TRBJ2-1; weak D call: TRBD2 (5 bases). The V end was cut by 0 bases, the J end by 10 bases, with 13 bases between. There are 14 residues in the CDR3. The germline V gene has CDR1 SEHNR and CDR2 FQNEAQ (reference sequence). CDR3: CASSLALGSGEQFF. CDR3 bases: TGTGCCAGCAGCTTAGCGCTAGGGTCGGGGGAGCAGTTCTTC.

This sequence joins TRBV28 and TRBJ2-7, with 10 nucleotides matching TRBD1. Germline CDR1 and CDR2: MDHEN and SYDVKM. CDR3 length: 15 amino acids. J lost 5 bases, V lost 6 bases, and 10 bases had no gene match. CDR3 in DNA: TGTGCCAGCAGGGGACCCGGGACAGGGGTCAACGAGCAGTACTTC. As protein: CASRGPGTGVNEQYF.

The V call is TRBV28, the J call TRBJ1-1; D not resolved. Trimming took off 4 bases at V and 5 bases at J, with 11 bases between the two ends. The germline CDR1 and CDR2 sequences are MDHEN and SYDVKM. The CDR3 is 13 residues long. The CDR3 loop is CASSYDLRTEAFF. Written as DNA, the CDR3 is TGTGCCAGCAGTTACGACTTGAGGACTGAAGCTTTCTTT.

Regarding this clone: Other nucleotide sequences from this sample produce the same CDR3. CDR3 amino acids: CASSERSEQYF. In nucleotides, the CDR3 is TGTGCCAGCAGTGAAAGGAGTGAGCAGTACTTC. V gene TRBV2 combines with J gene TRBJ2-7; D not certain. CDR3 size: 11 residues. Trimming removed 2 bases at V and 7 bases at J, with 6 bases between. Germline V gives CDR1 SNHLY, CDR2 FYNNEI.